Sequencing of this TCR beta chain was carried out in a study of T cells after yellow fever vaccination (dated by TCRdb to between 2019 and 2020). For the wider study: The SMART-Seq v4 Ultra Low Input RNA kit was used to prepare libraries from fractions with low cell numbers. To follow T-cell clones before and after primary and booster YFV17D yellow fever vaccination, bulk TCR alpha and beta repertoires were sequenced over time. Two healthy male donors, one aged 18 to 29 and one aged 30 to 40 years, were included in the cohort. Blood was collected at multiple timepoints before and after primary and secondary immunization, and bulk PBMC replicates and cell subsets were isolated. On the study overall, not on this receptor specifically: Most clones expanded after primary vaccination (almost 97% of CD4 and roughly 88% of CD8) were re-detected after the booster, suggesting that broad memory maintenance occurred. Because abundant contaminating clonotypes from the bulk population could be contained in FACS-sorted repertoires, computational filtering was required. A small share of clonotypes occurred in both CD4 and CD8 compartments, likely arising from convergent recombination. The secondary T-cell response was found to be weaker but faster than the primary response, with a peak reached on day 5 rather than on day 15. Because only a couple of donors were included in the study, the extent to which the findings can be generalized is limited.

This clonotype was seen more than once but under ten times. Its antigen is currently not known. No base quality values were provided; no much bigger clone lies one nucleotide off. Data came from an Illumina NovaSeq 6000. TCR cDNA was made using 5'RACE template switching, a step that added a universal primer site and unique molecular identifiers. Priming for cDNA synthesis came from both the TCR alpha and TCR beta constant segments. Library amplification used two PCR steps, and the second PCR step added sample barcodes and sequencing adapters. Sequencing of libraries was performed on Illumina HiSeq 2500 (2x100 bp) or NovaSeq (2x150 bp). The paper's processing steps were these. Demultiplexing of reads and collapsing into UMI consensus sequences were performed with MIGEC, and V(D)J alignment was carried out with MiXCR. Vaccine-responding clonotypes were identified with edgeR using replicate PBMC samples, with FDR below 0.01 and a log2 fold change above 5 up to day 15 being required. Bulk clonotypes were assigned CD4 or CD8 identity according to which sequenced CD4 or CD8 repertoire held them at higher abundance. TCRdb trimmed the raw reads at Q25, called clones with MiXCR and kept productive beta chains. Each CDR3 protein gets just one entry, which takes the most common genes and DNA from the rows behind it. TCRdb, rather than the study authors, made the V and J calls. The sample includes about 350,000 distinct CDR3 sequences, with about 12% observed a single time. Approximately 3.4% of the sample rests with the top ten.

The germline V gene specifies MGHRA as CDR1 and YSYEKL as CDR2. The CDR3 covers 14 residues, taking in both the cysteine and the phenylalanine. Only CDR3 DNA is held: 42 bases, read in frame from base 1. Trimming removed 5 bases from V and 8 bases from J, leaving 16 bases between the germline ends. The treatment or condition label for this specimen denotes: live attenuated yellow fever vaccine strain. PBMCs were isolated from peripheral blood using a standard Ficoll-Paque protocol. Dynabeads CD4 and CD8 positive selection kits were used to isolate CD4 and CD8 T-cell fractions. RNA was extracted with TriZol from bulk PBMCs, CD4 and CD8 fractions, and dextramer-positive and dextramer-negative fractions.

This chain joins TRBV4-1 to TRBJ1-5, and possibly TRBD1, on 5 matching bases. The sequence derives from a man younger than 30 who received the YFV17D yellow fever vaccine. The sample consisted of CD4+ T cells sorted from PBMCs, taken 15 days after the yellow fever booster vaccination. Here is the DNA: TGCGCCAGCAGCTCCCGGACCTGGGGGGAGCCCCAGCATTTT. It specifies CASSSRTWGEPQHF.